This T cell receptor (beta chain) stems from a study of blood T cell repertoires in COVID-19. The data were produced by immunoSEQ multiplex PCR, yet TCRdb's version contains in-frame clones alone and is incomplete. The profile shows 250,000 to 300,000 clones, around four fifths of them singletons. From germline, CDR1 is LGHNA and CDR2 YNFKEQ. This CDR3 spans 16 amino acids. The trim removed 4 bases at V and 0 bases at J, leaving 7 bases unmatched. This receptor was taken from a man aged 55 to 69 who had recovered from COVID-19. Source material: peripheral blood. The chain has TRBV4-2 and TRBJ2-3; 7 bases are a match to TRBD2. The DNA of the CDR3 is TGTGCCAGCAGCCTATCACTAGCGCTTAGCACAGATACGCAGTATTTT. Amino acids: CASSLSLALSTDTQYF.